These T cell receptor beta chains were read from a single sample in a study of shared clonotypes between healthy human individuals. The repertoire was sequenced with immunoSEQ multiplex PCR; TCRdb's copy has only in-frame clones and lacks some. The table includes millions of clones, approximately 95% detected once. The sample consisted of naive CD4+ T cells from PBMCs. The receptors originated from a man younger than 35 in good health. Some clones in this sample may be carry-over from other donors' samples. Both conserved end residues are part of each CDR3. D genes are given only for firm matches. Some rows mark clone size as missing; the rest say once, few, many or name a class of expanded clone.

V gene	J gene	clone size	D gene	CDR3 protein	CDR3 DNA
TRBV6-1	TRBJ2-3	.	TRBD2	CASSGGIAGGPWDTQYF	TGTGCCAGCAGTGGGGGCATAGCGGGAGGGCCCTGGGATACGCAGTATTTT
TRBV7-9	TRBJ2-5	.	.	CASSLLLAATQYF	TGTGCCAGCAGCTTGTTATTAGCGGCGACCCAGTACTTC
TRBV7-9	TRBJ1-2	few	.	CASSLPQGGGYTF	TGTGCCAGCAGTCTCCCCCAGGGAGGTGGCTACACCTTC
TRBV18	TRBJ2-7	.	.	CASSAVLGSYEQYF	TGTGCCAGCTCAGCCGTTCTAGGGTCCTACGAGCAGTACTTC
TRBV5-5	TRBJ2-2	.	.	CASSLVGAYTGELFF	TGTGCCAGCAGCTTGGTTGGGGCTTACACCGGGGAGCTGTTTTTT
TRBV28	TRBJ2-7	.	.	CASSFTDSFYEQYF	TGTGCCAGCAGTTTCACAGACAGTTTCTACGAGCAGTACTTC
TRBV21-1	TRBJ1-2	once	.	CASSKEGTSSNYGYTF	TGTGCCAGCAGCAAAGAGGGGACAAGTTCTAACTATGGCTACACCTTC
TRBV29-1	TRBJ2-6	.	.	CSVGRGGANVLTF	TGCAGCGTAGGCCGGGGAGGGGCCAACGTCCTGACTTTC
TRBV5-4	TRBJ2-3	.	.	CASRAGTFTDTQYF	TGTGCCAGCAGGGCCGGGACCTTCACAGATACGCAGTATTTT
TRBV7-9	TRBJ1-1	.	.	CASSFIWTDTEAFF	TGTGCCAGCAGCTTTATTTGGACAGACACTGAAGCTTTCTTT
TRBV10-1	TRBJ1-5	.	.	CASSRAPDQPQHF	TGCGCCAGCAGTAGGGCCCCGGATCAGCCCCAGCATTTT
TRBV20-1	TRBJ2-2	.	.	CSAREGGELFF	TGCAGTGCTAGAGAAGGTGGGGAGCTGTTTTTT
TRBV30	TRBJ1-1	few	TRBD1	CAWTGDRDTEAFF	TGTGCCTGGACGGGGGACAGGGACACTGAAGCTTTCTTT
TRBV7-8	TRBJ1-2	.	.	CASSFGTSLMGYGYTF	TGTGCCAGCAGCTTCGGGACCTCCTTGATGGGGTATGGCTACACCTTC
TRBV28	TRBJ1-4	.	TRBD1	CASSSLTGTNEKLFF	TGTGCCAGCAGTTCTTTGACAGGGACTAATGAAAAACTGTTTTTT
TRBV7-8	TRBJ1-5	once	.	CASSSGTLYSNQPQHF	TGTGCCAGCAGCTCGGGGACATTATATAGCAATCAGCCCCAGCATTTT
TRBV5-1	TRBJ2-2	once	.	CASSLALYETRAVNRELFF	TGCGCCAGCAGCTTGGCCCTCTACGAGACGCGGGCAGTCAATAGGGAGCTGTTTTTT
TRBV7-9	TRBJ1-1	.	.	CASSLRGTSNTEAFF	TGTGCCAGCAGCTTACGGGGGACTTCGAACACTGAAGCTTTCTTT
TRBV18	TRBJ2-2	.	.	CASSYQAQVVTGELFF	TGTGCCAGCTCCTACCAGGCACAGGTGGTCACCGGGGAGCTGTTTTTT
TRBV13	TRBJ2-2	once	TRBD2	CASSTDSGTSGSGELFF	TGTGCCAGCAGCACAGATTCCGGGACTAGCGGTAGCGGGGAGCTGTTTTTT
TRBV6-6	TRBJ2-7	.	TRBD2	CASGGGSTHEQYF	TGTGCCAGCGGTGGCGGGAGTACTCACGAGCAGTACTTC
TRBV7-3	TRBJ2-2	.	.	CASSLNRGGNTGELFF	TGTGCCAGCAGCTTAAATCGGGGAGGGAACACCGGGGAGCTGTTTTTT
TRBV28	TRBJ2-3	once	TRBD2	CASSSGTSGNTQYF	TGTGCCAGCAGTTCCGGGACTAGCGGGAATACGCAGTATTTT
TRBV30	TRBJ2-7	.	.	CALSVAMEQYF	TGTGCCTTGTCCGTAGCGATGGAGCAGTACTTC
TRBV10-1	TRBJ1-4	.	.	CASRIVGHLKKLFF	TGCGCCAGCAGAATCGTCGGACATTTAAAAAAACTGTTTTTT
TRBV9	TRBJ2-3	.	TRBD2	CASSTGGLVGDTQYF	TGTGCCAGCAGCACAGGAGGACTAGTTGGCGATACGCAGTATTTT
TRBV7-9	TRBJ2-1	.	TRBD2	CASSAGTSGRNEQFF	TGTGCCAGCAGCGCCGGGACTAGCGGGAGGAATGAGCAGTTCTTC
TRBV19	TRBJ2-1	once	.	CASKSSWVTYNEQFF	TGTGCCAGTAAATCCAGTTGGGTCACCTACAATGAGCAGTTCTTC
TRBV5-1	TRBJ1-2	.	TRBD1	CASSEGQGGGYTF	TGCGCCAGCAGCGAGGGACAGGGAGGCGGCTACACCTTC
TRBV2	TRBJ2-7	.	TRBD1	CASSELPDRGLYEQYF	TGTGCCAGCAGTGAGCTCCCGGACAGGGGGCTCTACGAGCAGTACTTC
TRBV7-8	TRBJ2-5	once	TRBD1	CASSSPGQGVETQYF	TGTGCCAGCAGCAGCCCGGGACAGGGGGTAGAGACCCAGTACTTC
TRBV2	TRBJ2-1	.	.	CASSLRVLNEQFF	TGTGCCAGCAGTTTGCGGGTGTTAAATGAGCAGTTCTTC
TRBV9	TRBJ1-1	once	.	CASSVAPDTEAFF	TGTGCCAGCAGCGTAGCCCCCGACACTGAAGCTTTCTTT
TRBV7-6	TRBJ2-1	once	.	CASSFIYRRSSYNEQFF	TGTGCCAGCAGCTTCATCTATCGACGGAGCTCCTACAATGAGCAGTTCTTC
TRBV21-1	TRBJ2-7	.	.	CASSTTGESSYEQYF	TGTGCCAGCAGCACCACAGGGGAGAGCTCCTACGAGCAGTACTTC
TRBV11-3	TRBJ2-5	.	TRBD1	CASSSNRGTGETQYF	TGTGCCAGCAGCTCAAACAGGGGAACTGGGGAGACCCAGTACTTC
TRBV6-5	TRBJ1-5	.	.	CASRGGRAGDQPQHF	TGTGCCAGCAGGGGGGGGAGGGCCGGGGATCAGCCCCAGCATTTT
TRBV7-8	TRBJ2-1	.	.	CASSLGENEQFF	TGTGCCAGCAGCTTAGGGGAGAATGAGCAGTTCTTC
TRBV7-9	TRBJ1-3	.	TRBD1	CASRMAGGAGNTIYF	TGTGCCAGCAGGATGGCAGGGGGCGCTGGAAACACCATATATTTT
TRBV28	TRBJ1-5	.	TRBD1	CASSLGQGGQPQHF	TGTGCCAGCAGTTTAGGGCAGGGGGGCCAGCCCCAGCATTTT
TRBV11-2	TRBJ2-5	.	.	CASSFLGQQETQYF	TGTGCCAGCAGCTTTTTAGGACAGCAAGAGACCCAGTACTTC
TRBV19	TRBJ2-5	.	TRBD2	CASSIGALAGGTETQYF	TGTGCCAGTAGTATTGGAGCGTTAGCGGGAGGTACAGAGACCCAGTACTTC
TRBV2	TRBJ2-5	.	TRBD2	CASSLGTSGRTGTQYF	TGTGCCAGCAGCCTAGGGACTAGCGGGAGGACAGGGACCCAGTACTTC
TRBV19	TRBJ2-7	.	.	CATSPRHYVYEQYF	TGTGCCACCTCCCCCCGGCATTATGTCTACGAGCAGTACTTC
TRBV28	TRBJ1-1	.	.	CASRMLDDMNTEAFF	TGTGCCAGTCGGATGCTGGACGACATGAACACTGAAGCTTTCTTT
TRBV27	TRBJ1-3	.	TRBD1	CASSLIGPYRPRDRAPRSGNTIYF	TGTGCCAGCAGTTTGATCGGGCCATACCGACCCCGGGACAGGGCCCCCCGCTCTGGAAACACCATATATTTT
TRBV6-1	TRBJ2-7	.	TRBD2	CASNIRLAGVYEQYF	TGTGCCAGCAATATCAGACTAGCGGGAGTCTACGAGCAGTACTTC
TRBV4-1	TRBJ2-6	.	.	CASSQVGRDKAGANVLTF	TGCGCCAGCAGCCAAGTGGGCAGGGATAAGGCTGGGGCCAACGTCCTGACTTTC
TRBV6-1	TRBJ1-5	.	.	CASSLTGSVSQPQHF	TGTGCCAGCAGTCTAACAGGGTCGGTCTCTCAGCCCCAGCATTTT
TRBV28	TRBJ2-3	.	TRBD2	CASSPGTSVSTDTQYF	TGTGCCAGCAGTCCCGGGACTAGCGTAAGCACAGATACGCAGTATTTT
TRBV7-3	TRBJ2-1	.	TRBD2	CASSSGTSGSHEQFF	TGTGCCAGCAGCTCCGGGACTAGCGGGAGCCATGAGCAGTTCTTC
TRBV5-4	TRBJ2-2	.	TRBD2	CASSHGTSGTRIGELFF	TGTGCCAGCAGCCATGGGACTAGCGGGACGAGGATCGGGGAGCTGTTTTTT
TRBV5-6	TRBJ2-3	.	TRBD1	CASSTTGLGTDTQYF	TGTGCCAGCAGCACGACAGGGCTCGGCACAGATACGCAGTATTTT
TRBV5-1	TRBJ2-5	.	TRBD2	CASRFTSGALQETQYF	TGCGCCAGCAGATTCACTAGCGGGGCGCTACAAGAGACCCAGTACTTC
TRBV28	TRBJ2-1	.	.	CASSFRPRYNEQFF	TGTGCCAGCAGTTTTAGGCCTAGGTACAATGAGCAGTTCTTC